A selection of T cell receptor beta chains follows, all from one sample in a study of T cell responses to AZD1222 COVID-19 vaccine. Produced via immunoSEQ multiplex PCR; TCRdb's table is partial and in-frame only. The table includes 70,000 to 100,000 clones, 80% to 95% detected once. This material consisted of peripheral blood, taken 28 days after the second AZD1222 dose. These receptors originate from an adult who received the AZD1222 COVID-19 vaccine. Each CDR3 is given without its conserved first and last residue. A clone size is listed for some rows: how often the clone was seen (once, few, many), or a class if it is expanded.

len: 11; j_gene: TRBJ1-5; abundance: .; v_gene: TRBV6-1; CDR3aa: ASSEVLDQPQH
len: 14; j_gene: TRBJ2-7; abundance: .; v_gene: TRBV11-3; CDR3aa: ASSLRAAGDRYEQY
len: 12; j_gene: TRBJ1-2; abundance: .; v_gene: TRBV2; CDR3aa: ASRRGGRPYGYT
len: 15; j_gene: TRBJ2-3; abundance: .; v_gene: TRBV7-2; CDR3aa: ASSLIRATAGTDTQY
len: 11; j_gene: TRBJ1-5; abundance: once; v_gene: TRBV5-1; CDR3aa: ASALTRNQPQH
len: 13; j_gene: TRBJ2-3; abundance: .; v_gene: TRBV3-1/TRBV3-2; CDR3aa: ASSPTGTSTDTQY
len: 17; j_gene: TRBJ2-3; abundance: .; v_gene: TRBV19; CDR3aa: ASSGGLAGDHPSTDTQY
len: 11; j_gene: TRBJ1-5; abundance: .; v_gene: TRBV12-3/TRBV12-4; CDR3aa: ADADSSNQPQH
len: 13; j_gene: TRBJ1-1; abundance: .; v_gene: TRBV28; CDR3aa: ASSLIRDMNTEAF
len: 12; j_gene: TRBJ1-5; abundance: .; v_gene: TRBV6-5; CDR3aa: ASRIQGGHQPQH
len: 10; j_gene: TRBJ1-2; abundance: .; v_gene: TRBV19; CDR3aa: AILRENYGYT
len: 12; j_gene: TRBJ2-3; abundance: .; v_gene: TRBV5-1; CDR3aa: ASSPGQGGDTQY
len: 11; j_gene: TRBJ1-2; abundance: .; v_gene: TRBV29-1; CDR3aa: SVDGQGAHGYT
len: 12; j_gene: TRBJ2-7; abundance: .; v_gene: TRBV30; CDR3aa: AWSVRFDRGEQY
len: 15; j_gene: TRBJ2-1; abundance: .; v_gene: TRBV18; CDR3aa: ASSGLREGLSYNEQF
len: 13; j_gene: TRBJ1-4; abundance: .; v_gene: TRBV7-8; CDR3aa: ASSSQTAGDEKLF
len: 12; j_gene: TRBJ2-2; abundance: .; v_gene: TRBV6-4; CDR3aa: ATAAGPNTGELF